This T cell receptor beta chain emerged from a study of shared clonotypes between healthy human individuals. Trimming took 2 bases from V and 7 from J, leaving 6 bases between them. The germline V gene encodes CDR1 SGHRS and CDR2 YFSETQ. The CDR3 length is 11 residues. Regarding the study as a whole: Having only a few donors restricted how much genetic and exposure-history diversity was captured.

Sorted-subset replicate PCRs used about 200 ng DNA, some 31,000 T cell genomes. Under the authors' procedure: Junction-only immunoSEQ sequences carried no quality scores, so filtering differed. Libraries were prepared by immunoSEQ multiplex PCR; TCRdb keeps only in-frame clonotypes and omits some of them. V, J and clone size are those of that table, while D and trimming were read from the DNA. The data hold more than 2,000,000 clones, with roughly 92% observed a single time. In regard to this clone: The antigen remains undetermined.

This rearrangement joins TRBV5-1 to TRBJ2-5, with D uncertain. The sequence derives from a man between 18 and 35 years old in good health. Sequencing was carried out using naive CD4+ T cells sorted from blood. Noted subset: CD45RA+ positively selected. The CDR3 is CASSLTGTQYF. The CDR3 nucleotides are TGCGCCAGCAGCTTAACCGGGACCCAGTACTTC.